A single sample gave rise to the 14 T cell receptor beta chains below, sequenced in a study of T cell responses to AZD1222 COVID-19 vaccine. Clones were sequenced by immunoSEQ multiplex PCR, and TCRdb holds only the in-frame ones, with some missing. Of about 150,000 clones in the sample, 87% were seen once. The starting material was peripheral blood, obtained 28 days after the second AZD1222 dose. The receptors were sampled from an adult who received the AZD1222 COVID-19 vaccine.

The CDR3 here is CASSFLAETQYF. The CDR3 DNA is TGTGCCAGCAGCTTTCTTGCGGAGACCCAGTACTTC. This chain uses TRBV7-8 with TRBJ2-5; D uncertain. This CDR3 has 12 residues. The V end lost 3 bases, the J end lost 5 bases, and 7 bases lay between the germline ends. Germline V gene lookup returns CDR1 SGHVS and CDR2 FQNEAQ. The variable domain in full, with the rest retrieved from reference TRBV7-8 and TRBJ2-5, is GAGVSQSPRYKVAKRGQDVALRCDPISGHVSLFWYQQALGQGPEFLTYFQNEAQLDKSGLPSDRFFAERPEGSVSTLKIQRTQQEDSAVYLCASSFLAETQYFGPGTRLLVL.

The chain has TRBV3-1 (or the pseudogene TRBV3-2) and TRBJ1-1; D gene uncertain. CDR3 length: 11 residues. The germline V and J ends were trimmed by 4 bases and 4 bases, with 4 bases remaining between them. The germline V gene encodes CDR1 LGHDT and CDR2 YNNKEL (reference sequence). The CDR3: CASSRGTEAFF. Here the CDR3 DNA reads TGTGCCAGCAGCCGTGGCACTGAAGCTTTCTTT.

CDR3 nucleotides: TGTGCCAGCAGCTTAGCCGGGACAGGGGTGTTGACTAATGAAAAACTGTTTTTT. It specifies CASSLAGTGVLTNEKLFF. The chain is built from TRBV7-8 and TRBJ1-4; TRBD1 aligns across 10 bases. Germline V gene data show CDR1 as SGHVS and CDR2 as FQNEAQ. The CDR3 runs to 18 residues. Unmatched junction bases numbered 6, after V lost 0 bases and J lost 2 bases.

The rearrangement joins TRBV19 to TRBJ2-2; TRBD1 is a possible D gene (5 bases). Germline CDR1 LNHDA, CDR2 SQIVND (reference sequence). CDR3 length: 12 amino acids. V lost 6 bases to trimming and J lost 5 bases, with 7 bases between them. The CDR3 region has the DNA TGTGCCAGTAGGCACAGGACCGGGGAGCTGTTTTTT. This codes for CASRHRTGELFF.

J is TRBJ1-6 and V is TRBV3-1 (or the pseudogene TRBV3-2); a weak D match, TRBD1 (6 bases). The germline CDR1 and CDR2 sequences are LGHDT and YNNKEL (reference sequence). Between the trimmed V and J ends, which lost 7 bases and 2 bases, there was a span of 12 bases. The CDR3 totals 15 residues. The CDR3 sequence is CASTLGGAYNSPLHF. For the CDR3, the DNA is TGTGCCAGCACACTAGGGGGAGCCTATAATTCACCCCTCCACTTT.

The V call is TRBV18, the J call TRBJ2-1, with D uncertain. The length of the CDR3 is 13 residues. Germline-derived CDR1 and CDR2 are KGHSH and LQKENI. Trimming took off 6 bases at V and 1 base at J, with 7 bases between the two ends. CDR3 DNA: TGTGCCAGCTCCCTTGGATCCTACAATGAGCAGTTCTTC. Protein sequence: CASSLGSYNEQFF.

CDR3: CASTGQLGYTF. For the CDR3, the DNA is TGTGCCAGCACCGGCCAGCTTGGCTACACCTTC. The chain couples TRBV6-5 to TRBJ1-2; D remains ambiguous. The length of the CDR3 is 11 residues. V lost 7 bases and J 7 bases, leaving 10 bases between the germline ends. The germline CDR1 and CDR2 sequences are MNHEY and SVGAGI.

The CDR3 DNA reads TGTGCCACCAGTGATTTGACAGGGGACACAGATACGCAGTATTTT. Translated: CATSDLTGDTDTQYF. This rearrangement joins TRBV24-1 to TRBJ2-3, with 7 bases identical to TRBD1. There are 15 residues in the CDR3. The V gene end was trimmed by 0 bases and the J gene end by 2 bases; junction bases not matched to a gene: 1. Germline assignment: CDR1 KGHDR and CDR2 SFDVKD.

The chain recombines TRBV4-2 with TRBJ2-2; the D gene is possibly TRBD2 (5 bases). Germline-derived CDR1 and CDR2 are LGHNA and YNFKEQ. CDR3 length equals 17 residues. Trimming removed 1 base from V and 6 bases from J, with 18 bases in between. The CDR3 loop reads CASSQVPTREFAGELFF. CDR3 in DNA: TGTGCCAGCAGCCAAGTCCCGACGAGGGAATTTGCCGGGGAGCTGTTTTTT.

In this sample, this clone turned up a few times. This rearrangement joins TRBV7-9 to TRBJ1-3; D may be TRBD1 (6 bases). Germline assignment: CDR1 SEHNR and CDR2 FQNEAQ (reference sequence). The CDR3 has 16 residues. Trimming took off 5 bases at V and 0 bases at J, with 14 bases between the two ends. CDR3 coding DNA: TGTGCCAGCAGCCATCCGACAGGAGCCTCTGGAAACACCATATATTTT. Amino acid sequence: CASSHPTGASGNTIYF.

Written as DNA, the CDR3 is TGTGCCAGTACCAGTACAGGGATGGGCTATGGCTACACCTTC. Translation: CASTSTGMGYGYTF. The genes are TRBV19 and TRBJ1-2; TRBD1 might be the D (6 bases). V dropped 7 bases and J dropped 4 bases, with 16 bases sitting between them. The V gene's germline CDR1 is LNHDA and CDR2 SQIVND (reference sequence). The CDR3 consists of 14 residues.

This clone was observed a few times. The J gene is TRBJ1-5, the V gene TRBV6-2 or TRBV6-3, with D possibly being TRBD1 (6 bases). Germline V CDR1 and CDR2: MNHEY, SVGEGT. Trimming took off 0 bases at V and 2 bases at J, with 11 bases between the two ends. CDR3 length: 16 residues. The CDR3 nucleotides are TGTGCCAGCAGTTACTCGAGAAGGACAGGCAATCAGCCCCAGCATTTT. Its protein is CASSYSRRTGNQPQHF.

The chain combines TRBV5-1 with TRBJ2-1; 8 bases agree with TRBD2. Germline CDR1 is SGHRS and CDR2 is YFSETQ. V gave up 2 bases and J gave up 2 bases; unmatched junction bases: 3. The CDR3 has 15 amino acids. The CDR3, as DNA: TGCGCCAGCAGCTTCGCGGGAGGCGCCTACAATGAGCAGTTCTTC. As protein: CASSFAGGAYNEQFF.

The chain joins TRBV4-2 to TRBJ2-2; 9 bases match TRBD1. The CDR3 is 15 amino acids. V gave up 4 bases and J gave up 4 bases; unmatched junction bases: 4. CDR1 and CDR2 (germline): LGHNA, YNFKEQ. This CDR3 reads CASSPVDRGTGELFF. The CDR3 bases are TGTGCCAGCAGCCCAGTGGACAGGGGCACCGGGGAGCTGTTTTTT.